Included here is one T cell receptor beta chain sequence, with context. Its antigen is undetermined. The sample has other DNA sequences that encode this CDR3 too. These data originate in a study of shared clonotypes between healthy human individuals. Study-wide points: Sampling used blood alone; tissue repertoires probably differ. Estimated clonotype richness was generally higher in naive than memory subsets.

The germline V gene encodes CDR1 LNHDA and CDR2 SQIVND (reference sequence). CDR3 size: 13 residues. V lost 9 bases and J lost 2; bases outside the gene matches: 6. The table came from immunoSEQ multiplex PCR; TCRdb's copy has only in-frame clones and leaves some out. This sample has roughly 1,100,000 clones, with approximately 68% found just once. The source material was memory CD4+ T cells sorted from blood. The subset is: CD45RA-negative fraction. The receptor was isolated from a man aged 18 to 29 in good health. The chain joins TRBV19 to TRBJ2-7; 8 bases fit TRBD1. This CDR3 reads CASSGTGTYEQYF. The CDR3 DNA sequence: TGTGCCAGCTCCGGGACAGGCACCTACGAGCAGTACTTC.